The rows below give T cell receptor beta chains drawn from one sample of a study of blood T cell repertoires in COVID-19. TCRdb keeps only in-frame clones here, not all; method: immunoSEQ multiplex PCR. Of 200,000 or so clones in the sample, about 93% are singletons; the top ten hold 0.65% to 0.85%. The sample comprised peripheral blood. Source of these receptors: a man between 60 and 70 years old with COVID-19, enrolled during active disease. Both conserved end residues are part of each CDR3. The D gene is left open where the match is weak. Clone size is given for some rows only: seen once, a few or many times, or a class if the clone is expanded.

d_gene: TRBD2
j_gene: TRBJ2-3
v_gene: TRBV3-1/TRBV3-2
abundance: once
CDR3aa: CASSQRRLAGSITDTQYF
CDR3nt: TGTGCCAGCAGCCAAAGGAGACTAGCGGGGTCAATCACAGATACGCAGTATTTT

d_gene: NA
j_gene: TRBJ2-7
v_gene: TRBV23-1
abundance: NA
CDR3aa: CASTRDTYEQYF
CDR3nt: TGCGCCAGCACTCGGGACACCTACGAGCAGTACTTC

d_gene: TRBD2
j_gene: TRBJ2-1
v_gene: TRBV28
abundance: NA
CDR3aa: CASSLWRAGDRSEQFF
CDR3nt: TGTGCCAGCAGTTTATGGCGAGCGGGAGATCGTAGTGAGCAGTTCTTC

d_gene: TRBD1
j_gene: TRBJ1-2
v_gene: TRBV29-1
abundance: NA
CDR3aa: CSVVQGGIYGYTF
CDR3nt: TGCAGCGTTGTACAGGGGGGGATTTATGGCTACACCTTC

d_gene: NA
j_gene: TRBJ1-1
v_gene: TRBV6-9
abundance: NA
CDR3aa: CASSPFKEAFF
CDR3nt: TGTGCCAGCAGCCCTTTTAAAGAAGCTTTCTTT

d_gene: NA
j_gene: TRBJ1-1
v_gene: TRBV11-2
abundance: NA
CDR3aa: CASSLDTPTWTVMNTEAFF
CDR3nt: TGTGCCAGCAGCTTAGACACCCCTACTTGGACAGTCATGAACACTGAAGCTTTCTTT

d_gene: NA
j_gene: TRBJ1-1
v_gene: TRBV6-5
abundance: NA
CDR3aa: CASSYGQTMNTEAFF
CDR3nt: TGTGCCAGCAGTTACGGACAGACCATGAACACTGAAGCTTTCTTT

d_gene: TRBD1
j_gene: TRBJ1-1
v_gene: TRBV7-2
abundance: NA
CDR3aa: CASTLTGALEYTEAFF
CDR3nt: TGTGCCAGCACCCTGACAGGGGCCCTGGAGTACACTGAAGCTTTCTTT

d_gene: TRBD2
j_gene: TRBJ2-1
v_gene: TRBV14
abundance: few
CDR3aa: CASSSLAGTYNEQFF
CDR3nt: TGTGCCAGCAGCTCGCTAGCGGGGACCTACAATGAGCAGTTCTTC

d_gene: NA
j_gene: TRBJ1-1
v_gene: TRBV5-1
abundance: NA
CDR3aa: CASRQLPNTEAFF
CDR3nt: TGCGCCAGCCGACAGCTCCCGAACACTGAAGCTTTCTTT

d_gene: NA
j_gene: TRBJ1-5
v_gene: TRBV10-3
abundance: NA
CDR3aa: CAISDRSEPQHF
CDR3nt: TGTGCCATCAGTGACAGATCTGAGCCCCAGCATTTT

d_gene: TRBD2
j_gene: TRBJ2-2
v_gene: TRBV19
abundance: NA
CDR3aa: CASSLGGVTGELFF
CDR3nt: TGTGCCAGTAGTTTGGGAGGGGTCACCGGGGAGCTGTTTTTT

d_gene: TRBD1
j_gene: TRBJ1-2
v_gene: TRBV18
abundance: NA
CDR3aa: CASSDGTGVSGYTF
CDR3nt: TGTGCCAGCTCAGACGGGACAGGAGTATCCGGCTACACCTTC

d_gene: NA
j_gene: TRBJ1-5
v_gene: TRBV19
abundance: NA
CDR3aa: CASSIMLFRGQAKDQPQHF
CDR3nt: TGTGCCAGTAGTATAATGTTATTCCGGGGACAAGCGAAAGATCAGCCCCAGCATTTT

d_gene: TRBD1
j_gene: TRBJ1-1
v_gene: TRBV6-5
abundance: NA
CDR3aa: CASSYPGGLEAFF
CDR3nt: TGTGCCAGCAGTTACCCAGGGGGACTCGAAGCTTTCTTT

d_gene: TRBD2
j_gene: TRBJ2-7
v_gene: TRBV4-3
abundance: NA
CDR3aa: CASSQDWGGYYEQYF
CDR3nt: TGCGCCAGCAGCCAAGATTGGGGGGGGTACTACGAGCAGTACTTC

d_gene: TRBD1
j_gene: TRBJ1-2
v_gene: TRBV6-5
abundance: NA
CDR3aa: CASTPTGGNYGYTF
CDR3nt: TGTGCCAGCACTCCGACAGGGGGTAACTATGGCTACACCTTC

d_gene: TRBD1
j_gene: TRBJ2-7
v_gene: TRBV6-5
abundance: NA
CDR3aa: CASNSGTGPYEQYF
CDR3nt: TGTGCCAGCAACTCCGGGACAGGGCCCTACGAGCAGTACTTC

d_gene: TRBD2
j_gene: TRBJ2-3
v_gene: TRBV7-9
abundance: NA
CDR3aa: CASSRLALTDTQYF
CDR3nt: TGTGCCAGCAGCCGACTAGCTCTCACAGATACGCAGTATTTT

d_gene: NA
j_gene: TRBJ2-1
v_gene: TRBV5-4
abundance: NA
CDR3aa: CASSLRRSSYNEQFF
CDR3nt: TGTGCCAGCAGCTTGAGGCGGAGCTCCTACAATGAGCAGTTCTTC

d_gene: TRBD1
j_gene: TRBJ1-2
v_gene: TRBV6-5
abundance: NA
CDR3aa: CASSPFYRGGYTF
CDR3nt: TGTGCCAGCAGCCCGTTCTACAGGGGCGGCTACACCTTC

d_gene: TRBD1
j_gene: TRBJ1-5
v_gene: TRBV19
abundance: few
CDR3aa: CASAPGQGTYINQPQHF
CDR3nt: TGTGCCAGTGCTCCGGGACAGGGTACTTACATAAATCAGCCCCAGCATTTT

d_gene: NA
j_gene: TRBJ1-1
v_gene: TRBV10-2
abundance: NA
CDR3aa: CASSPGPEGTRGAFF
CDR3nt: TGCGCCAGCAGCCCCGGCCCGGAGGGGACGAGGGGAGCTTTCTTT

d_gene: TRBD1
j_gene: TRBJ1-3
v_gene: TRBV5-1
abundance: NA
CDR3aa: CASSADRGPGNTIYF
CDR3nt: TGCGCCAGCAGCGCCGACAGGGGGCCTGGAAACACCATATATTTT

d_gene: TRBD2
j_gene: TRBJ2-7
v_gene: TRBV28
abundance: NA
CDR3aa: CASSPIGLAGTYEQYF
CDR3nt: TGTGCCAGCAGCCCCATAGGACTAGCGGGGACCTACGAGCAGTACTTC

d_gene: NA
j_gene: TRBJ1-1
v_gene: TRBV6-5
abundance: NA
CDR3aa: CASSLTQNTEAFF
CDR3nt: TGTGCCAGCAGCCTGACACAGAACACTGAAGCTTTCTTT

d_gene: TRBD1
j_gene: TRBJ1-2
v_gene: TRBV5-8
abundance: NA
CDR3aa: CASRRTGVGGYTF
CDR3nt: TGTGCCAGCCGAAGGACAGGGGTTGGAGGCTACACCTTC

d_gene: TRBD1
j_gene: TRBJ1-2
v_gene: TRBV6-6
abundance: NA
CDR3aa: CASSYMTGVNYGYTF
CDR3nt: TGTGCCAGCAGTTATATGACAGGGGTGAACTATGGCTACACCTTC

d_gene: NA
j_gene: TRBJ2-4
v_gene: TRBV28
abundance: NA
CDR3aa: CASSKKNIQYF
CDR3nt: TGTGCCAGCAGCAAAAAAAACATTCAGTACTTC

d_gene: NA
j_gene: TRBJ2-6
v_gene: TRBV27
abundance: NA
CDR3aa: CASSLQGNSGANVLTF
CDR3nt: TGTGCCAGCAGTTTACAGGGCAACTCTGGGGCCAACGTCCTGACTTTC

d_gene: TRBD1
j_gene: TRBJ2-3
v_gene: TRBV29-1
abundance: NA
CDR3aa: CSTRTGEADTQYF
CDR3nt: TGCAGCACGCGGACAGGGGAGGCAGATACGCAGTATTTT

d_gene: NA
j_gene: TRBJ2-2
v_gene: TRBV10-3
abundance: NA
CDR3aa: CASRLGGATNTGELFF
CDR3nt: TGTGCCAGTCGTCTTGGGGGGGCCACGAACACCGGGGAGCTGTTTTTT

d_gene: NA
j_gene: TRBJ2-5
v_gene: TRBV21-1
abundance: NA
CDR3aa: CASSAPRVKEGETQYF
CDR3nt: TGTGCCAGCAGCGCACCCAGGGTGAAGGAGGGGGAGACCCAGTACTTC

d_gene: TRBD1
j_gene: TRBJ1-1
v_gene: TRBV10-3
abundance: once
CDR3aa: CAIRRQGVNTEAFF
CDR3nt: TGTGCCATCAGGCGACAGGGAGTGAACACTGAAGCTTTCTTT

d_gene: TRBD2
j_gene: TRBJ2-1
v_gene: TRBV2
abundance: NA
CDR3aa: CASRRGGLADEQFF
CDR3nt: TGTGCCAGCAGGAGGGGCGGACTAGCGGACGAGCAGTTCTTC

d_gene: TRBD1
j_gene: TRBJ1-1
v_gene: TRBV2
abundance: NA
CDR3aa: CASSRDGGQGSWEAFF
CDR3nt: TGTGCCAGCAGCCGTGACGGGGGACAGGGGAGCTGGGAAGCTTTCTTT

d_gene: TRBD1
j_gene: TRBJ1-2
v_gene: TRBV5-4
abundance: NA
CDR3aa: CASSSSGTGFYYGYTF
CDR3nt: TGTGCCAGCAGCAGCAGCGGGACAGGGTTTTACTATGGCTACACCTTC

d_gene: NA
j_gene: TRBJ1-5
v_gene: TRBV7-2
abundance: once
CDR3aa: CASSGQGFSNQPQHF
CDR3nt: TGTGCCAGCAGCGGCCAGGGCTTTAGCAATCAGCCCCAGCATTTT

d_gene: NA
j_gene: TRBJ1-1
v_gene: TRBV5-1
abundance: NA
CDR3aa: CASSKLQLNTEAFF
CDR3nt: TGCGCCAGCAGCAAGTTACAGTTGAACACTGAAGCTTTCTTT

d_gene: NA
j_gene: TRBJ2-1
v_gene: TRBV15
abundance: NA
CDR3aa: CATSRSGAAESSYNEQFF
CDR3nt: TGTGCCACCAGCAGATCTGGGGCGGCAGAAAGCTCCTACAATGAGCAGTTCTTC

d_gene: TRBD1
j_gene: TRBJ2-7
v_gene: TRBV25-1
abundance: NA
CDR3aa: CASSAPGTGKYEQYF
CDR3nt: TGTGCCAGCAGTGCACCCGGGACAGGGAAGTACGAGCAGTACTTC

d_gene: NA
j_gene: TRBJ2-1
v_gene: TRBV7-2
abundance: few
CDR3aa: CASSLGVWGVSYNEQFF
CDR3nt: TGTGCCAGCAGCTTAGGCGTGTGGGGGGTATCCTACAATGAGCAGTTCTTC

d_gene: NA
j_gene: TRBJ2-3
v_gene: TRBV19
abundance: NA
CDR3aa: CASSIFRAGDTQYF
CDR3nt: TGTGCCAGTAGTATATTTAGGGCGGGAGATACGCAGTATTTT

d_gene: NA
j_gene: TRBJ1-3
v_gene: TRBV19
abundance: NA
CDR3aa: CASRPGYSGNTIYF
CDR3nt: TGTGCCAGTAGACCGGGGTACTCTGGAAACACCATATATTTT

d_gene: NA
j_gene: TRBJ1-1
v_gene: TRBV28
abundance: NA
CDR3aa: CASSTGAGRTMNTEAFF
CDR3nt: TGTGCCAGCAGTACTGGGGCCGGGAGGACCATGAACACTGAAGCTTTCTTT

d_gene: TRBD1
j_gene: TRBJ1-1
v_gene: TRBV5-1
abundance: NA
CDR3aa: CASSNRQGGNTEAFF
CDR3nt: TGCGCCAGCAGCAACCGACAGGGCGGGAACACTGAAGCTTTCTTT

d_gene: NA
j_gene: TRBJ1-1
v_gene: TRBV6-5
abundance: NA
CDR3aa: CASINQTVLISEAFF
CDR3nt: TGTGCCAGCATCAATCAGACAGTTCTCATTTCTGAAGCTTTCTTT

d_gene: TRBD2
j_gene: TRBJ2-5
v_gene: TRBV28
abundance: NA
CDR3aa: CASSLSGRPETQYF
CDR3nt: TGTGCCAGCAGTTTGAGCGGGAGGCCAGAGACCCAGTACTTC

d_gene: NA
j_gene: TRBJ1-1
v_gene: TRBV14
abundance: NA
CDR3aa: CASSLRGGAFF
CDR3nt: TGTGCCAGCAGTCTTAGGGGGGGAGCTTTCTTT

d_gene: NA
j_gene: TRBJ1-4
v_gene: TRBV19
abundance: NA
CDR3aa: CASRAVTPLTNEKLFF
CDR3nt: TGTGCCAGTAGAGCGGTTACACCGTTAACTAATGAAAAACTGTTTTTT

d_gene: NA
j_gene: TRBJ1-6
v_gene: TRBV11-2
abundance: NA
CDR3aa: CASSLGPQGESPLHF
CDR3nt: TGTGCCAGCAGCTTAGGGCCCCAGGGCGAATCACCCCTCCACTTT

d_gene: TRBD1
j_gene: TRBJ1-3
v_gene: TRBV19
abundance: NA
CDR3aa: CASRGQGVSGNTIYF
CDR3nt: TGTGCCAGTAGGGGACAGGGAGTCTCTGGAAACACCATATATTTT

d_gene: NA
j_gene: TRBJ2-1
v_gene: TRBV20-1
abundance: once
CDR3aa: CSAPIVVEQFF
CDR3nt: TGCAGTGCACCTATAGTAGTTGAGCAGTTCTTC

d_gene: TRBD2
j_gene: TRBJ2-1
v_gene: TRBV5-1
abundance: NA
CDR3aa: CASSLPGLAGFNEQFF
CDR3nt: TGCGCCAGCAGCCTCCCGGGACTAGCGGGTTTCAATGAGCAGTTCTTC

d_gene: TRBD1
j_gene: TRBJ2-3
v_gene: TRBV30
abundance: once
CDR3aa: CAWARDRGSQYF
CDR3nt: TGTGCCTGGGCCCGGGACAGGGGATCCCAGTATTTT

d_gene: TRBD2
j_gene: TRBJ2-7
v_gene: TRBV6-5
abundance: NA
CDR3aa: CASSGTSGGSYEQYF
CDR3nt: TGTGCCAGCAGCGGGACTAGCGGGGGATCCTACGAGCAGTACTTC

d_gene: TRBD1
j_gene: TRBJ1-6
v_gene: TRBV27
abundance: NA
CDR3aa: CASRTGQGDSPLHF
CDR3nt: TGTGCCAGCAGAACGGGACAGGGGGATTCACCCCTCCACTTT